The present T cell receptor beta chain was sequenced within a study of regulatory T cells in long-lasting Graves disease. Study-wide context: Graves' patients, diagnosed recently, had received antithyroid drugs under 3 months. Overall study results and limits: Persistent cases of Graves' showed reduced TCR diversity relative to newly diagnosed patients. Among samples with persistent disease, TRBV28, TRBJ1-2 and TRBJ2-5 were favored.

This clonotype was recorded a few times. Its antigen is not known. There are 14 residues in the CDR3. Germline V lookup: CDR1 SGHNT, CDR2 YENEEA. V lost 4 bases and J lost 4; bases outside the gene matches: 4. The TCR beta library used iRepertoire HTBI primers with Arm-PCR amplification of CDR3. TCRdb redid the calling of the multiplex PCR reads with MiXCR, one entry per CDR3 protein. The sample lists about 420,000 distinct CDR3 sequences; around 15% were seen once. Sample time point: newly diagnosed GD, antithyroid drugs for less than 3 months. Extracted RNA from PBMCs served as the source of the TCR library. The same data also contributed to another study, on T cells in Graves' hyperthyroidism and ophthalmopathy.

This chain joins TRBV11-3 and TRBJ1-3; 7 bases agree with TRBD1. This TCR came from a woman aged 18 to 35 with Graves disease. Sequenced here: peripheral blood mononuclear cells (PBMCs), sampled at new diagnosis, from a patient treated with antithyroid drugs. CDR3 in DNA: TGTGCCAGCAGCTCACAGGGGTTCGGAAACACCATATATTTT. This sequence encodes CASSSQGFGNTIYF. Drawing the rest from reference TRBV11-3 and TRBJ1-3, the complete variable domain is EAGVVQSPRYKIIEKKQPVAFWCNPISGHNTLYWYLQNLGQGPELLIRYENEEAVDDSQLPKDRFSAERLKGVDSTLKIQPAELGDSAVYLCASSSQGFGNTIYFGEGSWLTVV.